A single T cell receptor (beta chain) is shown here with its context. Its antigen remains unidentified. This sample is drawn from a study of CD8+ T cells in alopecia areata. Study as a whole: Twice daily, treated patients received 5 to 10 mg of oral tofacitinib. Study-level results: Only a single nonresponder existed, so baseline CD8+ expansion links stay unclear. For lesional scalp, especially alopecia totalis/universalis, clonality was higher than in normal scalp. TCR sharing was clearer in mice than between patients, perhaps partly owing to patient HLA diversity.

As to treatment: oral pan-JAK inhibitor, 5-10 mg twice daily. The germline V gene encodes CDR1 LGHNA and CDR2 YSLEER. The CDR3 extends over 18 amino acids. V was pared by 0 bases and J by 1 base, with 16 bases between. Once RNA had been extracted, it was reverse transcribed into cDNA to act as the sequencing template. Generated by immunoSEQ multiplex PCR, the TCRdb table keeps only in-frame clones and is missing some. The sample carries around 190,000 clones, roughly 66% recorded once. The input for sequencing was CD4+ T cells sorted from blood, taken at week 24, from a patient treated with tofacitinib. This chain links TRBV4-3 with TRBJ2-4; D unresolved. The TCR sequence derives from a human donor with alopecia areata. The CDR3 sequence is CASSQDSGTLGAKNIQYF. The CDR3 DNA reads TGCGCCAGCAGCCAAGATTCCGGAACTTTGGGGGCCAAAAACATTCAGTACTTC.